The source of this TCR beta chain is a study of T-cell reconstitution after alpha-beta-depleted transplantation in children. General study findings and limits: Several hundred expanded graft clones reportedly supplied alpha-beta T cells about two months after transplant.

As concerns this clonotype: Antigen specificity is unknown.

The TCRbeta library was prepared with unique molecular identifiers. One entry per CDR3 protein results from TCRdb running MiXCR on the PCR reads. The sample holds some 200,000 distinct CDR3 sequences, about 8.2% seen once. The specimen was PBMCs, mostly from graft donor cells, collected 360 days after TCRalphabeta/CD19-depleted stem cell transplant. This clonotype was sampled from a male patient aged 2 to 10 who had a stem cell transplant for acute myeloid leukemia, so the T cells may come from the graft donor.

The DNA of the CDR3 is TGCGCCAGCAGCTGGACCAGGAACACCGGGGAGCTGTTTTTT. Encoded protein: CASSWTRNTGELFF. The rearrangement uses TRBV4-3 and TRBJ2-2; no definite D call. The length of the CDR3 is 14 residues. V was shortened by 5 bases and J by 1 base, with 8 bases between the two germline ends. In germline, CDR1 is LGHNA, CDR2 YSLEER.